This T cell receptor (beta chain) comes out of a study of cytotoxic CD8 clonotypes in ibrutinib-treated CLL. Library input was roughly 1.9 micrograms of DNA from cryopreserved PBMCs. Germline-derived CDR1 and CDR2 are MNHEY and SMNVEV (reference sequence). J gave up 7 bases and V 7 bases, and 10 bases lay outside the gene matches. The CDR3 extends over 15 amino acids. Libraries were prepared by immunoSEQ multiplex PCR; TCRdb keeps only in-frame clonotypes and omits some of them. The profile shows approximately 60,000 clones, around 52% of them singletons. The TCR sequence derives from a human donor with chronic lymphocytic leukemia. The genes are TRBV27 and TRBJ1-6; 7 bases map to TRBD1. This sample comprised PBMCs, obtained at disease progression, from a patient treated with ibrutinib. This CDR3 is CASNPRGTANSPLHF. In DNA form, the CDR3 reads TGTGCCAGCAACCCCCGTGGGACAGCCAATTCACCCCTCCACTTT.